The T cell receptor (beta chain) described here comes from a study of a mutant IDH1 vaccine in newly diagnosed glioma. On the study more broadly: Earlier treatment was radiotherapy, temozolomide, or both, with most getting both.

Germline assignment: CDR1 MGHRA and CDR2 YSYEKL. V dropped 5 bases and J dropped 3; count of bases not matched to a gene: 5. This CDR3 region has 14 residues. This clone was detected once. The antigen remains undetermined. Regarding time point: week 35, safety follow-up. It was 300 ug of mutant IDH1 20-mer peptide that made up each vaccine dose, given with topical imiquimod. Diagnosis in the donors showed new WHO grade 3 or 4 astrocytomas that were IDH1-mutant and ATRX-lost. Generated by immunoSEQ multiplex PCR, the TCRdb table keeps only in-frame clones and is missing some. Of about 45,000 clones in the sample, approximately 92% were seen once.

The source is a man between 50 and 59 years old with glioma. V usage is TRBV4-1 and J usage is TRBJ2-7; 9 positions match TRBD1. The sample in question was PBMCs, obtained from a glioma patient whose treatment included an IDH1 peptide vaccine. Here the CDR3 reads CASSSGQGIYEQYF. DNA of the CDR3: TGCGCCAGCAGCTCGGGACAGGGTATCTACGAGCAGTACTTC.